These 15 T cell receptor beta chains were all obtained from the same sample, sequenced in a study of cytomegalovirus exposure and HLA in healthy donors. The PCR ran on 60 Vbeta and 13 Jbeta primers. The protocol was immunoSEQ multiplex PCR, while the TCRdb copy is restricted to in-frame clones and leaves out a portion. The data hold approximately 210,000 clones, with about three quarters observed a single time. The material sequenced was PBMCs. These receptors came from a woman in her 40s in good health and CMV-seronegative.

This clone was observed once. This chain links TRBV6-5 with TRBJ1-5; D is undetermined. The CDR3 consists of 15 residues. The germline gives CDR1 MNHEY, CDR2 SVGAGI. Trimming shortened V by 2 bases and J by 0 bases, and 8 bases separated the two germline ends. The CDR3 loop reads CASSYNSYSNQPQHF. The DNA of the CDR3 is TGTGCCAGCAGTTACAACAGTTATAGCAATCAGCCCCAGCATTTT.

This rearrangement joins TRBV4-3 to TRBJ2-6, with D maybe TRBD2 (6 bases). Looked up from germline, CDR1 is LGHNA and CDR2 is YSLEER. Trimming pared 3 bases from V and 2 bases from J, leaving 14 bases between. This CDR3 is built from 17 residues. The chain's CDR3 is CASSQDYPSAGANVLTF. The CDR3 DNA reads as TGCGCCAGCAGCCAGGATTATCCTAGCGCTGGGGCCAACGTCCTGACTTTC.

This clone was seen a handful of times. This chain links TRBV18 with TRBJ1-5; D may be TRBD1 (6 bases). The V gene's germline CDR1 is KGHSH and CDR2 LQKENI. V lost 3 bases, J lost 0 bases, and 15 bases lay in between. CDR3 length: 17 residues. CDR3 amino acids: CASSPGGGLYSNQPQHF. The CDR3 DNA sequence: TGTGCCAGCTCACCCGGGGGGGGGCTATATAGCAATCAGCCCCAGCATTTT.

CDR3 sequence reads: CASSGDSLLSSYNEQFF. The DNA for the CDR3 is TGTGCCAGCAGTGGGGACAGTTTATTAAGCTCCTACAATGAGCAGTTCTTC. This chain uses TRBV28 with TRBJ2-1; 7 bases line up with TRBD1. This CDR3 contains 17 residues. Germline trimming cut 5 bases from V and 0 bases from J; bases unmatched to any gene: 10. CDR1 MDHEN and CDR2 SYDVKM come from the germline V gene.

The chain has TRBV19 and TRBJ2-7; 10 bases line up with TRBD2. The CDR3 is made up of 14 amino acids. CDR1 is LNHDA, CDR2 SQIVND, per germline (reference sequence). The trim removed 2 bases at V and 3 bases at J, leaving 1 base unmatched. The CDR3 sequence is CASSITSGVYEQYF. Here the CDR3 DNA reads TGTGCCAGTAGTATAACTAGCGGGGTCTACGAGCAGTACTTC.

The gene calls are TRBV27 and TRBJ2-3; 7 nucleotides agree with TRBD2. The CDR3 is made up of 16 amino acids. V shed 9 bases and J 2 bases; nucleotides not matched to a gene: 14. Germline loops: CDR1 MNHEY, CDR2 SMNVEV (reference sequence). The CDR3 loop is CASSGGLAAYTDTQYF. Written as DNA, the CDR3 is TGTGCCAGTTCCGGTGGTCTAGCGGCCTACACAGATACGCAGTATTTT.

The chain employs TRBV4-2 and TRBJ2-7; weak D call: TRBD1 (5 bases). V was pared by 0 bases and J by 7 bases, with 16 bases between. Germline-derived CDR1 and CDR2 are LGHNA and YNFKEQ. The length of the CDR3 is 15 residues. This chain's CDR3 is CASSQDRGRAREQYV. As DNA, the CDR3 is TGTGCCAGCAGCCAAGATAGGGGCAGGGCGCGGGAGCAGTACGTC.

This clone has only a few counts. V is TRBV19 and J is TRBJ1-3; D call uncertain. Trimming took off 5 bases at V and 0 bases at J, with 17 bases between the two ends. This CDR3 region has 17 residues. Germline-derived CDR1 and CDR2 are LNHDA and SQIVND (reference sequence). CDR3 nucleotide sequence: TGTGCCAGTAGTCCCCCACCCGCGGCGAGCTCTGGAAACACCATATATTTT. Translated: CASSPPPAASSGNTIYF. Full variable domain (rest looked up from reference TRBV19 and TRBJ1-3): DGGITQSPKYLFRKEGQNVTLSCEQNLNHDAMYWYRQDPGQGLRLIYYSQIVNDFQKGDIAEGYSVSREKKESFPLTVTSAQKNPTAFYLCASSPPPAASSGNTIYFGEGSWLTVV.

This clone was observed a few times. The chain recombines TRBV9 with TRBJ2-1, with 7 bases aligning to TRBD2. This CDR3 region has 17 residues. With 0 bases clipped from V and 1 base from J, the junction kept 7 bases outside the gene matches. Germline loops: CDR1 SGDLS, CDR2 YYNGEE. The CDR3 is CASSVELERGSYNEQFF. The CDR3 DNA follows: TGTGCCAGCAGCGTAGAGTTAGAGCGGGGTTCCTACAATGAGCAGTTCTTC.

As DNA, the CDR3 is TGCGCCAGCAGACGGAACGGAGGGAACTACAATGAGCAGTTCTTC. It is translated as CASRRNGGNYNEQFF. The V call is TRBV23-1, the J call TRBJ2-1; perhaps TRBD2 as D (6 bases). TRBV23-1 is recorded as an ORF, its role being uncertain. There are 15 residues in the CDR3. V was cut by 6 bases and J by 3 bases, with 15 bases left in between.

This chain's CDR3 is CASELGLAAYNEQFF. CDR3 in DNA: TGTGCTAGTGAACTAGGACTAGCGGCCTACAATGAGCAGTTCTTC. V is TRBV12-5 and J is TRBJ2-1; 10 nucleotides line up with TRBD2. Losses at the gene ends were 7 bases for V and 2 bases for J; bases not matched to a gene: 5. CDR1 and CDR2 (germline): LGHNT, FRNRAP. CDR3 size: 15 residues.

The gene calls are TRBV30 and TRBJ2-7; the match to TRBD2 covers 9 bases. This CDR3 region has 12 residues. Germline V gene lookup returns CDR1 GTSNPN and CDR2 SVGIG (reference sequence). V was pared by 4 bases and J by 6 bases, with 4 bases of the junction left unmatched. The CDR3 protein is CAWTLAGCEQYV. CDR3 nucleotides: TGTGCCTGGACCCTAGCGGGATGCGAGCAGTACGTC.

The CDR3 is CASRRKVGTEDLNEQFF. The CDR3 nucleotides are TGTGCCAGCAGACGTAAGGTCGGGACAGAAGACCTCAATGAGCAGTTCTTC. The V call is TRBV27, the J call TRBJ2-1; 7 bases match TRBD1. V shed 6 bases and J 6 bases; nucleotides not matched to a gene: 17. The CDR3 runs 17 residues. CDR1 is MNHEY and CDR2 is SMNVEV in the germline V gene (reference sequence).

The rearrangement links TRBV5-8 to TRBJ2-7; TRBD1 might be the D (6 bases). CDR3 length equals 14 residues. Trimming cost V 4 bases and J 0 bases, with 11 bases left between them. Germline V gene sequence: CDR1 SGHTS, CDR2 YDEGEE. As DNA, the CDR3 is TGTGCCAGCAGCGCCCAGACAGGCTCCTACGAGCAGTACTTC. Protein sequence: CASSAQTGSYEQYF.

The V call is TRBV19, the J call TRBJ1-1; perhaps TRBD1 as D (5 bases). This CDR3 is 13 amino acids long. The V gene lost 5 bases and the J gene lost 1 base, with 8 bases spanning the gap. The germline CDR1 and CDR2 sequences are LNHDA and SQIVND (reference sequence). The CDR3 spells CASSFTGNTEAFF. The CDR3 DNA is TGTGCCAGTAGTTTTACAGGGAACACTGAAGCTTTCTTT.